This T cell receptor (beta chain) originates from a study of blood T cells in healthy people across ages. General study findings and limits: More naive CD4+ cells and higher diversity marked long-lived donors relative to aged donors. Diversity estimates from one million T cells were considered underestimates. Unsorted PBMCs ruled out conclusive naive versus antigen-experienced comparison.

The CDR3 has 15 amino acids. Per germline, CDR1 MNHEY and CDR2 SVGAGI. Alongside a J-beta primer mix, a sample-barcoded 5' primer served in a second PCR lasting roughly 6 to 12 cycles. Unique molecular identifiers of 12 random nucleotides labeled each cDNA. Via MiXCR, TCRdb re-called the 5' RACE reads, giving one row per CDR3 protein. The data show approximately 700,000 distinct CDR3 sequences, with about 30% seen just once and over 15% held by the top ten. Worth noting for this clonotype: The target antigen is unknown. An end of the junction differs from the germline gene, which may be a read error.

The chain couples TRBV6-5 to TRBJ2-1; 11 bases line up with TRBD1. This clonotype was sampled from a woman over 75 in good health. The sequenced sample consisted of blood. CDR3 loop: CASSNSGTGGNEQFF. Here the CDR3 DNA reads TGTGCCAGCAGTAACTCCGGGACAGGGGGAAATGAGCAGTTCTTC.